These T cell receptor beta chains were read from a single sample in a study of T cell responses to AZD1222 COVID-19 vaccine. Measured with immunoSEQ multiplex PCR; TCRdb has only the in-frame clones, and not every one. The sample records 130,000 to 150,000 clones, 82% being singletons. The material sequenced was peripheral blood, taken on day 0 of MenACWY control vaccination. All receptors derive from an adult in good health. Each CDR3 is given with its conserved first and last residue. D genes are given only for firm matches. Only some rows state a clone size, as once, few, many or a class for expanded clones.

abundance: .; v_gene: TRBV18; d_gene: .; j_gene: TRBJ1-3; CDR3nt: TGTGCCAGCTCACCTGGGAAGGGTTCTGGAAACACCATATATTTT; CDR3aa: CASSPGKGSGNTIYF
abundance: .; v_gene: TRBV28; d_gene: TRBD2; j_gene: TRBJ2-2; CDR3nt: TGTGCCAGCATGGCGGGGGGCACCGGGGAGCTGTTTTTT; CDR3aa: CASMAGGTGELFF
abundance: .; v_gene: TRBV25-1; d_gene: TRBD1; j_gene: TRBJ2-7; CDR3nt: TGTGCCAGCAGTGGACAGGGGGCAACCTCGGGTGTCTACGAGCAGTACTTC; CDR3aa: CASSGQGATSGVYEQYF
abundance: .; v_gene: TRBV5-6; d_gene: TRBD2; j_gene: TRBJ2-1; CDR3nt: TGTGCCAGCAGCTCCTTGACTAGCGGGGGGCCTTCCTACAATGAGCAGTTCTTC; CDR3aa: CASSSLTSGGPSYNEQFF
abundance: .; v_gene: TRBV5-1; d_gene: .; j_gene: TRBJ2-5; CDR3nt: TGCGCCAGCAGCCCCGGCAGGGTGGAGACCCAGTACTTC; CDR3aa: CASSPGRVETQYF
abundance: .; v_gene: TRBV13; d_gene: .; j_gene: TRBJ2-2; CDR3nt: TGTGCCAGCAGCTTAAATTCTGGGGTACGGAGCGGGGAGCTGTTTTTT; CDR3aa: CASSLNSGVRSGELFF
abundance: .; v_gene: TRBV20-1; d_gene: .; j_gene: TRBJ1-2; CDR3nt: TGCAGTGCTTCGAGGGATGGCTACACCTTC; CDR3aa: CSASRDGYTF
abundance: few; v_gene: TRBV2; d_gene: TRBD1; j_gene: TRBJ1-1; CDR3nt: TGTGCCAGCAGGGAGACAGGGGGGGATTTAGATCCTGAAGCTTTCTTT; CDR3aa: CASRETGGDLDPEAFF
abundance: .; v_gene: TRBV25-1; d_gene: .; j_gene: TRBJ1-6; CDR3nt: TGTGCCAGCAGTGAATATAGAGATCTTTCACCCCTCCACTTT; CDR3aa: CASSEYRDLSPLHF
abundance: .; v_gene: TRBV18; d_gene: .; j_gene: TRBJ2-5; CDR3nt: TGTGCCAGCTCACCTCGGTTGTCGTCGGCAAACTACCAAGAGACCCAGTACTTC; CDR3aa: CASSPRLSSANYQETQYF
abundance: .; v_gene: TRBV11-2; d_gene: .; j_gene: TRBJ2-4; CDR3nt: TGTGCCAGCAGCTTAGGTGGATCACTAGCCAAAAACATTCAGTACTTC; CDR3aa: CASSLGGSLAKNIQYF
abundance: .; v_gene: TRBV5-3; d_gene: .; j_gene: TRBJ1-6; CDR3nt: TGTGCCAGAAGCCGAGTCTACGATAACTCCTATAATTCACCCCTCCACTTT; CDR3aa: CARSRVYDNSYNSPLHF
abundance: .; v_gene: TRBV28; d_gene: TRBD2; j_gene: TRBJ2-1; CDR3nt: TGTGCCACCGAGCGGGGGGGTGGTAATGAGCAGTTCTTC; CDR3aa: CATERGGGNEQFF
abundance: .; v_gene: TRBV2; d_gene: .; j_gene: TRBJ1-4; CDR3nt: TGTGCCAGCAGGAACAGGGCTATAGCTAATGAAAAACTGTTTTTT; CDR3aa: CASRNRAIANEKLFF
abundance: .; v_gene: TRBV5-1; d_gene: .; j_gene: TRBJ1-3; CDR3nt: TGCGCCAGCAGCCCCGCGGCGGGGCCCTCTGGAAACACCATATATTTT; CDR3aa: CASSPAAGPSGNTIYF
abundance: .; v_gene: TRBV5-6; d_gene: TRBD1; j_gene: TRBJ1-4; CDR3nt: TGTGCCAGCAGCGGAACGACAGGGGGAGGTGAAAAACTGTTTTTT; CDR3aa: CASSGTTGGGEKLFF
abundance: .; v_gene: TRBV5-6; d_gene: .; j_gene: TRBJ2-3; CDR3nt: TGTGCCAGCAGCCCAAGGGGGGCAGCGCCCCAGGTTCGGAAGCAGTATTTT; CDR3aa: CASSPRGAAPQVRKQYF
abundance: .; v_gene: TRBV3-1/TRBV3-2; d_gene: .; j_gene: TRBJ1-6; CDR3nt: TGTGCCAGCAGCCCGAGACAGAATTCACCCCTCCACTTT; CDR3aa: CASSPRQNSPLHF
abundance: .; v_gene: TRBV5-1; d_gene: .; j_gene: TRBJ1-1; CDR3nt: TGCGCCAGCAGCATAAACCTACCAGGTCAGGATGAAGCTTTCTTT; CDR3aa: CASSINLPGQDEAFF
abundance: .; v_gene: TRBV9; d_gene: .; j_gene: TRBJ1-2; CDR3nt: TGTGCCAGCAGCGTAGCTGACGGTTCAAACTATGGCTACACCTTC; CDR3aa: CASSVADGSNYGYTF
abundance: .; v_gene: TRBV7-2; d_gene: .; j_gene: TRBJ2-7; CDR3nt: TGTGCCAGCAGCTTAATCTGGACACCTACCTACGAGCAGTACTTC; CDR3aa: CASSLIWTPTYEQYF
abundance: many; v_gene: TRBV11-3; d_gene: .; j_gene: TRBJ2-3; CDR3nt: TGTGCCAGCAGCCCGGACAGCACAGATACGCAGTATTTT; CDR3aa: CASSPDSTDTQYF
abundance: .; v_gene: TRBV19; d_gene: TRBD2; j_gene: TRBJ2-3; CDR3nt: TGTGCCAGTACCCCGACTAGCTATTCGGCAGATACGCAGTATTTT; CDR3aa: CASTPTSYSADTQYF
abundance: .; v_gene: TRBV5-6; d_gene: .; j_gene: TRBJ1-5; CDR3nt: TGTGCCAGCAGCTTAAGGGGGGCCCCCAATCAGCCCCAGCATTTT; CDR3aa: CASSLRGAPNQPQHF
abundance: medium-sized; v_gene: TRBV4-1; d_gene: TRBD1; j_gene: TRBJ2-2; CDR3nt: TGCGCCAGCAGCCAAGAAAGAGAACAGGGGGCTGGCGGGGAGCTGTTTTTT; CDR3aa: CASSQEREQGAGGELFF
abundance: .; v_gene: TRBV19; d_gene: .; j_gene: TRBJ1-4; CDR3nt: TGTGCCAGTAGTATTATCGGGGTGGGGAATGAAAAACTGTTTTTT; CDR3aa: CASSIIGVGNEKLFF
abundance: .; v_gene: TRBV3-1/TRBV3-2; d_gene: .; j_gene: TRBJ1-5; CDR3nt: TGTGCCAGCAGCCAGACAGGAGATCAGCCCCAGCATTTT; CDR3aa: CASSQTGDQPQHF
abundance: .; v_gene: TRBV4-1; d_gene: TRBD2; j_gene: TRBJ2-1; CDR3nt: TGCGCCAGCAGCCTAGCGGGGGGAACCTACAATGAGCAGTTCTTC; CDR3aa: CASSLAGGTYNEQFF
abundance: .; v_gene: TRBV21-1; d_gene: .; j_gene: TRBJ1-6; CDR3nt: TGTGCCAGCAGCGAACAGGCTGGGGGGGGTTCCTATAATTCACCCCTCCACTTT; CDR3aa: CASSEQAGGGSYNSPLHF
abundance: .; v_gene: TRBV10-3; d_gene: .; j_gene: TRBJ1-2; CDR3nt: TGTGCCATCACCCCAGGGGAAGGCTACACCTTC; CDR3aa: CAITPGEGYTF
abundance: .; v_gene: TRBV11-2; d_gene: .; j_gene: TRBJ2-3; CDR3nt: TGTGCCAGCAGCTTAAGCCGTCAGGGGACAGATACGCAGTATTTT; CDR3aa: CASSLSRQGTDTQYF
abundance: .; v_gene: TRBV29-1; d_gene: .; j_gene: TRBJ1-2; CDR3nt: TGCAGCGTTGAAAGCAGCAGTTATGGCTACACCTTC; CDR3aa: CSVESSSYGYTF
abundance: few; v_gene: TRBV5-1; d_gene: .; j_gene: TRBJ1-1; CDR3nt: TGCGCCAGCAGCACGGAAATCGGGACTGAAGCTTTCTTT; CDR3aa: CASSTEIGTEAFF
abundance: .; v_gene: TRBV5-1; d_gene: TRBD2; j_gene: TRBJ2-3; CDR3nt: TGCGCCAGCAGCGAAGGACTAGCGGGGGAAGGAGATACGCAGTATTTT; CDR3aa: CASSEGLAGEGDTQYF
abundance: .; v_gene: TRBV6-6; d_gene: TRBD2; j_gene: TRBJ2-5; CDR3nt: TGTGCCAGCAAGAATCCTAGCGGGGGAGGAAAAGAGACCCAGTACTTC; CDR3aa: CASKNPSGGGKETQYF
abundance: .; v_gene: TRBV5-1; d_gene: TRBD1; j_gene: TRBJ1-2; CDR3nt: TGCGCCAGCAGCTTCGGACAGGGGGCGGAAGGCTACACCTTC; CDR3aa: CASSFGQGAEGYTF
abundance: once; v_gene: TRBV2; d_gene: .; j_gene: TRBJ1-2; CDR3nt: TGTGCCAGCACCCCGCGAGGTGGTGGCTACACCTTC; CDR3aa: CASTPRGGGYTF
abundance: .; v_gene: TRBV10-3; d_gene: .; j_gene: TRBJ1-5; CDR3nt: TGTGCCATCAGTGACCCCGATCAGCCCCAGCATTTT; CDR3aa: CAISDPDQPQHF
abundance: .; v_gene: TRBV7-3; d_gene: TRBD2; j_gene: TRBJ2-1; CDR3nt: TGTGCCAGCAGCTTAATGGGCGGGGGAACTAACAATGAGCAGTTCTTC; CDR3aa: CASSLMGGGTNNEQFF
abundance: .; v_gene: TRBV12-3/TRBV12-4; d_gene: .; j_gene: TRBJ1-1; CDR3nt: TGTGCCAGCACTATGAGGGTGAACACTGAAGCTTTCTTT; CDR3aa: CASTMRVNTEAFF
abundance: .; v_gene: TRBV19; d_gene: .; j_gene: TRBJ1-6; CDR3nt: TGTGCCAGTGGGGACACCTATAATTCACCCCTCCACTTT; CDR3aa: CASGDTYNSPLHF
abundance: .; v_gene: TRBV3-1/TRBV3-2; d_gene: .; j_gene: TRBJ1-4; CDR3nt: TGTGCCAGCAGCCAGCGGGGAACGGGTGAAAAACTGTTTTTT; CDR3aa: CASSQRGTGEKLFF